This paragraph covers one T cell receptor (beta chain) sequence. The data originate from a study of OX40 agonist ivuxolimab in advanced cancers. Study overall: An agonistic human IgG2 monoclonal antibody against OX40 (CD134) was given. Partial response was recorded in three patients: one hepatocellular carcinoma and two cutaneous melanoma cases.

The germline V gene has CDR1 SEHNR and CDR2 FQNEAQ (reference sequence). The V and J ends lost 6 bases and 0 bases respectively, with 12 bases between them. The CDR3 length is 15 residues. Profiling relied on immunoSEQ multiplex PCR, and the TCRdb table lists in-frame clones only, not all of them. The sample has about 72,000 clones, roughly 80% seen once. The clonotype originates from an adult with an advanced solid tumor such as melanoma, head and neck, liver or kidney cancer. The genes are TRBV7-9 and TRBJ2-1; D call uncertain. Specimen: CD4+ or CD8+ T cells sorted from blood, collected in a trial of the OX40 agonist ivuxolimab. The DNA of the CDR3 is TGTGCCAGCAGTGCATTAGGGTACTCCTACAATGAGCAGTTCTTC. It specifies CASSALGYSYNEQFF.